The 13 T cell receptor beta chains presented below share a single source sample, sequenced in a study of identical twins listed by TCRdb under 2016. Library generation was performed with 5' RACE. The sequencer was an Illumina HiSeq 2000. TCRdb reworked the public reads: Q25 trimming with fastp, MiXCR clone assembly, productive beta chains retained. Every CDR3 protein is listed once, alongside the most common genes and DNA of its rows. The sample table contains hundreds of thousands of distinct CDR3 sequences; only one count was recorded for approximately 7% of them. Around 3.4% of the sample goes to the ten largest clones. Separately, the same data were catalogued under a study of yellow fever vaccine responses in identical twins.

Material for sequencing was memory (CD45RO+) T cells sorted from blood. The sample's cell subset or site label is to be understood as: CD45RO+ enriched T cells. These receptors originate from a young woman in good health.

This sequence joins TRBV12-3 or TRBV12-4 and TRBJ2-5; 7 bases are a match to TRBD2. The length of the CDR3 is 16 residues. Trimming at V came to 4 bases and at J to 5 bases, leaving 13 bases not matched to a gene. The CDR3 nucleotides read TGTGCCAGCAGTTCACCACGGGTTGGGAGGGAGGAGACCCAGTACTTC. This sequence encodes CASSSPRVGREETQYF.

This rearrangement joins TRBV24-1 to TRBJ2-5; D remains ambiguous. V was shortened by 6 bases and J by 4 bases, with 11 bases between the two germline ends. The germline gives CDR1 KGHDR, CDR2 SFDVKD. The CDR3 runs to 13 residues. CDR3 region: CATSHLDGETQYF. CDR3 nucleotide sequence: TGTGCCACCAGTCACCTTGACGGAGAGACCCAGTACTTC.

This clonotype showed up just a few times. Here the CDR3 DNA reads TGTGCCAGCAGTTTAGAGAGGTACACTGAAGCTTTCTTT. Amino acid sequence: CASSLERYTEAFF. This chain uses TRBV12-3 or TRBV12-4 with TRBJ1-1; no firm D call. Trimming cost V 1 base and J 3 bases, with 6 bases left between them. This CDR3 is built from 13 residues.

This clonotype was seen only a few times. V usage is TRBV28 and J usage is TRBJ2-7; D is ambiguous. Germline lookup yields CDR1 MDHEN and CDR2 SYDVKM. Trimming removed 3 bases at V and 1 base at J, with 16 bases between. This CDR3 has 16 residues. The CDR3 region is CASSFNSAEFSYEQYF. The CDR3 nucleotides read TGTGCCAGCAGTTTCAATTCGGCGGAGTTTTCCTACGAGCAGTACTTC.

This clonotype has ten or more counts. The gene calls are TRBV20-1 and TRBJ2-1; maybe TRBD2 (6 bases). The V gene lost 5 bases and the J gene lost 6 bases, with 11 bases spanning the gap. Per germline, CDR1 DFQATT and CDR2 SNEGSKA (reference sequence). This CDR3 region has 12 residues. The CDR3 loop reads CSASGRGNEQFF. DNA of the CDR3: TGCAGTGCTTCGGGGCGGGGCAATGAGCAGTTCTTC.

This clonotype came up many times. The V call is TRBV5-1, the J call TRBJ2-5, with TRBD2 matching 7 bases. This CDR3 has 15 residues. V lost 0 bases and J lost 3; bases outside the gene matches: 5. Germline V CDR1 and CDR2: SGHRS, YFSETQ. The chain's CDR3 is CASSLGRLAEETQYF. DNA for the CDR3: TGCGCCAGCAGCTTGGGGCGGCTAGCGGAAGAGACCCAGTACTTC.

The chain has TRBV5-6 and TRBJ1-1, with D possibly TRBD1 on 5 matching bases. CDR3 length equals 15 residues. The germline V and J ends were trimmed by 4 bases and 0 bases, with 13 bases remaining between them. Germline lookup yields CDR1 SGHDT and CDR2 YYEEEE. CDR3 residues: CASSGSGTVNTEAFF. Written as DNA, the CDR3 is TGTGCCAGCAGCGGCTCCGGGACGGTGAACACTGAAGCTTTCTTT.

The chain recombines TRBV12-3 or TRBV12-4 with TRBJ1-1; D uncertain. This CDR3 has 12 amino acids. V dropped 7 bases and J dropped 8 bases, with 14 bases sitting between them. The CDR3 DNA reads TGTGCCAGCACCCCCGGTCCCTACGAAGCTTTCTTT. Its protein is CASTPGPYEAFF.

The chain links TRBV20-1 to TRBJ2-3; D could derive from TRBD1 or TRBD2 (6 bases each). Germline V gene sequence: CDR1 DFQATT, CDR2 SNEGSKA (reference sequence). Trimming took 0 bases from V and 2 from J, leaving 12 bases between them. This CDR3 is 15 amino acids long. As DNA, the CDR3 is TGCAGTGCTAGAGATCCAGGGGAGGTCACAGATACGCAGTATTTT. Encoded protein: CSARDPGEVTDTQYF.

J is TRBJ2-3 and V is TRBV24-1; 11 nucleotides match TRBD2. The ends lost 9 bases at V and 4 bases at J; junction bases unmatched: 5. CDR1 is KGHDR and CDR2 is SFDVKD in the germline V gene. The CDR3 loop spans 14 amino acids. CDR3 nucleotides: TGTGCCACCGCCGCTAGCGGGAGGTCAGATACGCAGTATTTT. It encodes CATAASGRSDTQYF.

This clonotype showed up just a few times. The chain links TRBV28 to TRBJ1-5, with a weak D call TRBD1 (5 bases). Germline-derived CDR1 and CDR2 are MDHEN and SYDVKM. This CDR3 is built from 14 residues. Between the trimmed V and J ends, which lost 5 bases and 9 bases, there was a span of 17 bases. CDR3 coding DNA: TGTGCCAGCAGTGGAACCAGGGACTTGCCGCCCCAGCATTTT. It codes for CASSGTRDLPPQHF.

The V call is TRBV2, the J call TRBJ2-3; no clear D gene. Trimming cost V 4 bases and J 3 bases, with 14 bases left between them. Germline values: CDR1 SNHLY, CDR2 FYNNEI. CDR3 size: 15 residues. The DNA of the CDR3 is TGTGCCAGCAGTGGCCGGGTCGTTGGAACAGATACGCAGTATTTT. Its protein is CASSGRVVGTDTQYF.

This clonotype was detected ten times or more. This rearrangement joins TRBV3-1 to TRBJ1-6; D is possibly TRBD1 (5 bases). This CDR3 is built from 13 residues. V was trimmed by 6 bases and J by 3 bases, leaving 6 bases between them. CDR1 and CDR2 from the germline V gene are LGHDT and YNNKEL (reference sequence). CDR3 nucleotides: TGTGCCAGCAGACAGGACTATAATTCACCCCTCCACTTT. Encoded protein: CASRQDYNSPLHF.